This TCR beta chain derives from a study of blood T cell repertoires in COVID-19. The CDR3 spans 13 residues. V shed 4 bases and J shed 3 bases, with 10 bases lying between them. In germline, CDR1 is SGHKS, CDR2 YYEKEE (reference sequence). Participants were aged roughly 18 to 90 years from about two dozen US areas. The study recruited exposed participants who had met a COVID-19 case within 2 weeks before entry. Original processing notes: Quantification of nucleated cells was approximated via reference gene primer amplification. Assay used: immunoSEQ multiplex PCR; TCRdb lists only in-frame clones, some missing. That table gives V, J and clone size, and the DNA gave D and trimming. The top ten clones hold 1.2% to 1.5% of a sample with more than 350,000 clones, roughly 90% of them seen once.

This rearrangement joins TRBV5-5 to TRBJ1-1, with a weak D call TRBD1 (6 bases). The sequence came from a woman in her late teens or twenties who had been exposed to COVID-19. Sequencing was performed on PBMCs or T cells enriched from blood (not recorded which). The CDR3 is CASSLTGHTEAFF. CDR3 nucleotides: TGTGCCAGCAGCCTCACAGGGCACACTGAAGCTTTCTTT.